Presented here are 9 T cell receptor beta chains from one specimen sequenced in a study of Ad26.COV2.S vaccination and SARS-CoV-2 variants. Treatment in this sample: some 20 received Ad26.COV2.S at low or high dose, single or two shots; about 5 received placebo; per-sample allocation not given. It was on day 63 after the first vaccine or placebo injection that samples were taken. Sequencing was performed with immunoSEQ multiplex PCR; in TCRdb, only in-frame clones are kept and a portion is missing. The sample contains under 600,000 clones, 89% of which appear only once. This sample comprised peripheral blood, obtained in a trial of Ad26.COV2.S vaccine versus placebo. Receptors were obtained from a person between 18 and 65 years old who received the Ad26.COV2.S COVID-19 vaccine or a placebo.

Turning to this clone: The sample has other DNA sequences that encode this CDR3 too. The V call is TRBV19, the J call TRBJ1-5; D not resolved. The CDR3 is made up of 13 amino acids. V lost 3 bases and J 3 bases, leaving 6 bases between the germline ends. Germline V CDR1 and CDR2: LNHDA, SQIVND (reference sequence). DNA of the CDR3: TGTGCCAGTAGTATCCGGTACAATCAGCCCCAGCATTTT. The encoded protein is CASSIRYNQPQHF.

V usage is TRBV15 and J usage is TRBJ2-5; perhaps D is TRBD1 or TRBD2 (6 bases each). Germline-derived CDR1 and CDR2 are LNHNV and YYDKDF (reference sequence). The CDR3 is 17 residues long. V shed 0 bases and J shed 5 bases, with 19 bases lying between them. CDR3 bases: TGTGCCACCAGCAGAGATTACAGGGAAGGCGGGATGGAGACCCAGTACTTC. Protein product: CATSRDYREGGMETQYF.

The chain carries TRBV10-3 and TRBJ2-2; TRBD1 matches at 12 bases. J was trimmed by 6 bases and V by 7 bases; bases with no gene match: 3. Germline V gives CDR1 ENHRY, CDR2 SYGVKD. CDR3 length: 14 residues. In DNA form, the CDR3 reads TGTGCCATCAAGGGGACAGGGGGCTCCGGGGAGCTGTTTTTT. This translates into CAIKGTGGSGELFF.

The chain couples TRBV11-2 to TRBJ2-1; 10 bases line up with TRBD2. Per the germline V gene, CDR1 is SGHAT and CDR2 is FQNNGV. Losses at the gene ends were 5 bases for V and 9 bases for J; bases not matched to a gene: 10. This CDR3 has 15 amino acids. CDR3 bases: TGTGCCAGCAGCCCACAGCGGGAGGGCCCCGGTGAGCAGTTCTTC. Amino acid sequence: CASSPQREGPGEQFF.

This clone has more than one count but fewer than ten. The V call is TRBV12-3 or TRBV12-4, the J call TRBJ1-2; 8 bases align to TRBD1. With 5 bases clipped from V and 5 bases from J, the junction kept 4 bases outside the gene matches. The CDR3 loop spans 13 amino acids. CDR3 coding DNA: TGTGCCAGCAGTGAGGACAGGGCTTATGGCTACACCTTC. Its translation: CASSEDRAYGYTF.

The V gene is TRBV2, the J gene TRBJ2-1; possible D gene TRBD2, 5 bases. The CDR3 runs to 15 residues. Germline assignment: CDR1 SNHLY and CDR2 FYNNEI. V lost 3 bases and J lost 0, with 9 bases in between. The CDR3 loop is CASSESGSSYNEQFF. The CDR3 DNA reads as TGTGCCAGCAGTGAGTCGGGGAGCTCCTACAATGAGCAGTTCTTC.

This clone was seen a handful of times. This chain connects TRBV7-9 to TRBJ2-7; D may match TRBD1 or TRBD2 (5 bases each). Trimming pared 3 bases from V and 6 bases from J, leaving 9 bases between. This CDR3 spans 12 amino acids. Per germline, CDR1 SEHNR and CDR2 FQNEAQ (reference sequence). This chain's CDR3 is CASSFGGIEQYF. CDR3 nucleotides: TGTGCCAGCAGCTTTGGGGGAATCGAGCAGTACTTC. Based on the CDR3 plus reference TRBV7-9 and TRBJ2-7, the full variable domain is DTGVSQNPRHKITKRGQNVTFRCDPISEHNRLYWYRQTLGQGPEFLTYFQNEAQLEKSRLLSDRFSAERPKGSFSTLEIQRTEQGDSAMYLCASSFGGIEQYFGPGTRLTVT.

The chain employs TRBV2 and TRBJ1-5, with D perhaps TRBD1 (5 bases). CDR1 and CDR2 (germline): SNHLY, FYNNEI. The CDR3 spans 13 residues. The ends were cut back, 1 base at V and 4 bases at J, with 5 bases in the middle. The CDR3 DNA sequence: TGTGCCAGCAGTGAAGAGGGGAATCAGCCCCAGCATTTT. Translation: CASSEEGNQPQHF.

The chain links TRBV27 to TRBJ2-2; no clear D. V was shortened by 9 bases and J by 4 bases, with 9 bases between the two germline ends. Germline lookup yields CDR1 MNHEY and CDR2 SMNVEV (reference sequence). CDR3 length equals 12 residues. The CDR3: CASTIGTGELFF. CDR3 DNA sequence: TGTGCCAGTACGATAGGCACCGGGGAGCTGTTTTTT.